Included here is one TCR beta chain sequence, with context. What it recognizes is unknown. The sample originates from a study of cytomegalovirus exposure and HLA in healthy donors. Study results and caveats: There were reportedly fewer N-insertions in an Asian-associated ancestry cluster than the approximately 670-donor mean, in a later analysis. From TCR beta sequences, most subjects' HLA-A and HLA-B alleles were reportedly predicted accurately. The likely origin of a cluster of highly shared sequence variants was a sequencing artifact.

V was trimmed by 5 bases and J by 0 bases, leaving 11 bases between them. This CDR3 spans 14 amino acids. From germline, CDR1 is SGHRS and CDR2 YFSETQ. Vbeta (60) and Jbeta (13) primers were used in the PCR. The data were produced by immunoSEQ multiplex PCR, yet TCRdb's version contains in-frame clones alone and is incomplete. This repertoire shows 180,000 or so clones, over 80% found once; its top ten account for 1.5% to 1.9%. The sequencing sample was made of PBMCs. The TCR sequence derives from a man aged 40-55 years in good health and CMV-seronegative. The V gene is TRBV5-1, the J gene TRBJ1-1; a possible D gene is TRBD1 (5 bases). Here the CDR3 DNA reads TGCGCCAGCAGGCGGGACGGACTGAACACTGAAGCTTTCTTT. Translated, it gives CASRRDGLNTEAFF.